This entry describes one TCR beta chain. Its antigen is still unknown. The data were taken from a study of response to subunit inactivated influenza vaccine. General study findings and limits: That few new T cells are recruited by each seasonal influenza vaccination was the authors' suggestion.

TCRdb re-analysed the RT-PCR reads in MiXCR, keeping a single row per CDR3 protein. The sample contains 860,000 or so distinct CDR3 sequences, roughly 20% of which appear only once. The sequenced sample was PBMCs from blood, obtained roughly 5 days after vaccination. This sequence was found in a man in his forties or fifties who received an inactivated influenza vaccine.

The CDR3, as DNA: TGTGCCAGCAGCGACACAGGGGTGGGAGAAAAACTGTTTTTT. Translation gives CASSDTGVGEKLFF. The chain joins TRBV7-9 to TRBJ1-4, with 7 nucleotides matching TRBD1. J gave up 8 bases and V 5 bases, and 8 bases lay outside the gene matches. The CDR3 runs to 14 residues. Germline V lookup: CDR1 SEHNR, CDR2 FQNEAQ (reference sequence). Full variable domain (remainder filled in from reference TRBV7-9 and TRBJ1-4): DTGVSQNPRHKITKRGQNVTFRCDPISEHNRLYWYRQTLGQGPEFLTYFQNEAQLEKSRLLSDRFSAERPKGSFSTLEIQRTEQGDSAMYLCASSDTGVGEKLFFGSGTQLSVL.